This T cell receptor beta chain stems from a study of control samples from healthy donors and cancer patients. This clone has only one observation. The data were produced by immunoSEQ multiplex PCR, yet TCRdb's version contains in-frame clones alone and is incomplete. The sample shows over 150,000 clones, about 94% of them seen only once. The clonotype was recovered from a man between 60 and 75 years old with colorectal cancer. Material: PBMCs.

The CDR3 coding sequence is TGTGCCAGCAGCTTAGTGGGGACTAGCGGCACCACAGATACGCAGTATTTT. The encoded protein is CASSLVGTSGTTDTQYF. The J gene is TRBJ2-3, the V gene TRBV7-2; 11 bases agree with TRBD2. The junction had 5 bases not matched to a gene; V was cut back by 1 base and J by 2 bases. CDR3 length equals 17 residues. From germline, CDR1 is SGHTA and CDR2 FQGNSA.